The 21 T cell receptor beta chains below come from one sample, sequenced in a study of cytomegalovirus exposure and HLA in healthy donors. PCR was performed using 60 Vbeta and 13 Jbeta primers. Data came from immunoSEQ multiplex PCR; TCRdb stores just in-frame clones and leaves some out. Here the sample spans over 50,000 clones, roughly 83% being singletons. The sequenced sample was PBMCs. Every receptor here comes from a man aged 40-55 years in good health and CMV-seronegative.

The chain recombines TRBV7-6 with TRBJ2-3; 10 nucleotides align to TRBD2. This CDR3 is built from 16 residues. V lost 5 bases to trimming and J lost 4 bases; unmatched junction nucleotides: 9. Looked up from germline, CDR1 is SGHVS and CDR2 is FNYEAQ. The CDR3 protein is CASSGQRGGHADTQYF. The CDR3 region has the DNA TGTGCCAGCAGCGGTCAGCGGGGGGGCCACGCAGATACGCAGTATTTT. Based on the CDR3 plus reference TRBV7-6 and TRBJ2-3, the full variable domain is GAGVSQSPRYKVTKRGQDVALRCDPISGHVSLYWYRQALGQGPEFLTYFNYEAQQDKSGLPNDRFSAERPEGSISTLTIQRTEQRDSAMYRCASSGQRGGHADTQYFGPGTRLTVL.

The CDR3 DNA reads TGTGCCAGCAGTTACTCTGATTCGGGGACCCAGTACTTC. Protein product: CASSYSDSGTQYF. V gene TRBV6-6 combines with J gene TRBJ2-5; no reliable D call. CDR1 and CDR2 (germline): MNHNY, SVGAGI (reference sequence). Trimming shortened V by 0 bases and J by 7 bases, and 9 bases separated the two germline ends. The CDR3 length is 13 residues.

This rearrangement joins TRBV12-5 to TRBJ1-5; 7 nucleotides match TRBD1. J lost 5 bases, V lost 6 bases, and 10 bases had no gene match. Germline V lookup: CDR1 LGHNT, CDR2 FRNRAP. This CDR3 is 15 amino acids long. The DNA of the CDR3 is TGTGCTAGTGGCTTTTCGACAGGGCGAGATCAGCCCCAGCATTTT. Its translation is CASGFSTGRDQPQHF.

The chain carries TRBV5-1 and TRBJ1-1, with 8 bases matching TRBD1. Per the germline V gene, CDR1 is SGHRS and CDR2 is YFSETQ. The CDR3 loop spans 17 amino acids. The J segment lost 0 bases and the V segment lost 4 bases, leaving 11 bases of the junction unmatched. CDR3 nucleotides: TGCGCCAGCAGCCAAGGGACAGGTTCCAGGTTGAACACTGAAGCTTTCTTT. Its translation: CASSQGTGSRLNTEAFF. The variable domain in full, with the rest retrieved from reference TRBV5-1 and TRBJ1-1, is KAGVTQTPRYLIKTRGQQVTLSCSPISGHRSVSWYQQTPGQGLQFLFEYFSETQRNKGNFPGRFSGRQFSNSRSEMNVSTLELGDSALYLCASSQGTGSRLNTEAFFGQGTRLTVV.

The chain is built from TRBV11-1 and TRBJ1-1; weak D call: TRBD1 (5 bases). From germline, CDR1 is SGHAT and CDR2 FQDESV (reference sequence). The V and J ends lost 5 bases and 10 bases respectively, with 20 bases between them. The CDR3 sequence is 14 residues long. The CDR3 is CASSQSRTIRVAFF. The CDR3 DNA follows: TGTGCCAGCAGCCAATCGCGGACAATTAGGGTAGCTTTCTTT.

The rearrangement links TRBV11-2 to TRBJ2-1; 12 bases map to TRBD2. The ends lost 6 bases at V and 9 bases at J; junction bases unmatched: 12. Germline lookup yields CDR1 SGHAT and CDR2 FQNNGV. The CDR3 is made up of 16 amino acids. The CDR3 loop is CASSRTSGMPGGEQFF. The CDR3 nucleotides are TGTGCCAGCAGTCGGACTAGCGGGATGCCGGGAGGTGAGCAGTTCTTC.

This chain uses TRBV5-1 with TRBJ2-1; 10 bases map to TRBD2. The length of the CDR3 is 14 residues. With 6 bases clipped from V and 6 bases from J, the junction kept 6 bases outside the gene matches. Germline V gene data show CDR1 as SGHRS and CDR2 as YFSETQ. Written as DNA, the CDR3 is TGCGCCAGCAATAGCGGGGGGATTACCAATGAGCAGTTCTTC. Its protein is CASNSGGITNEQFF.

J is TRBJ2-7 and V is TRBV18, with 7 bases identical to TRBD1. V shed 4 bases and J 1 base; nucleotides not matched to a gene: 7. There are 15 residues in the CDR3. Germline V CDR1 and CDR2: KGHSH, LQKENI. The DNA for the CDR3 is TGTGCCAGCTCACGGGACAGCCCACCTTCCTACGAGCAGTACGTC. Its protein is CASSRDSPPSYEQYV.

The rearrangement joins TRBV4-1 to TRBJ1-6; D is ambiguous. The germline V and J ends were trimmed by 0 bases and 7 bases, with 16 bases remaining between them. The CDR3 runs to 17 residues. Germline CDR1 MGHRA, CDR2 YSYEKL. The CDR3 nucleotides read TGCGCCAGCAGCCAAGACCCTAGCGGTCTGGGGAATTCACCCCTCCACTTT. Residues: CASSQDPSGLGNSPLHF.

This clone was counted a single time. J is TRBJ1-2 and V is TRBV27; 7 bases map to TRBD1. Germline loops: CDR1 MNHEY, CDR2 SMNVEV (reference sequence). The CDR3 is 22 residues long. V dropped 5 bases and J dropped 5; count of bases not matched to a gene: 32. The CDR3 here is CASSPGRKGLTVNRGVGYGYTF. CDR3 nucleotides: TGTGCCAGCAGTCCCGGTAGAAAAGGACTCACGGTTAACAGGGGAGTTGGATATGGCTACACCTTC.

V and J are TRBV7-9 and TRBJ1-1; 7 nucleotides agree with TRBD1. After removal of 5 bases from V and 5 bases from J, the junction contained 8 bases not matched to a gene. Per germline, CDR1 SEHNR and CDR2 FQNEAQ (reference sequence). This CDR3 has 14 residues. The CDR3 loop reads CASSPQTGQTEAFF. The DNA of the CDR3 is TGTGCCAGCAGCCCGCAGACAGGGCAGACTGAAGCTTTCTTT.

This clone has a handful of counts. This rearrangement joins TRBV4-1 to TRBJ2-3, with 8 positions matching TRBD2. The CDR3 spans 17 residues. Germline-derived CDR1 and CDR2 are MGHRA and YSYEKL. Trimming took 2 bases from V and 0 from J; bases not matched to a gene: 7. The chain's CDR3 is CASSQQWRGESTDTQYF. Written as DNA, the CDR3 is TGCGCCAGCAGCCAACAGTGGCGGGGGGAAAGCACAGATACGCAGTATTTT.

This chain uses TRBV2 with TRBJ1-2; D unclear. The CDR3 is 15 amino acids. Trimming took 6 bases from V and 4 from J, leaving 18 bases between them. The germline V gene has CDR1 SNHLY and CDR2 FYNNEI. The CDR3 DNA follows: TGTGCCAGCAGGGTGGAAGACACTGACCGCTATGGCTACACCTTC. Its protein product is CASRVEDTDRYGYTF.

The chain has TRBV19 and TRBJ1-4; D not resolved. The CDR3 sequence is 13 residues long. V was pared by 5 bases and J by 7 bases, with 11 bases between. Germline CDR1 reads LNHDA; CDR2 reads SQIVND (reference sequence). The CDR3 loop reads CASSSRSSEKLFF. The CDR3 DNA is TGTGCCAGTAGTTCGCGGAGTAGTGAAAAACTGTTTTTT.

The chain joins TRBV6-5 to TRBJ1-1, with D perhaps TRBD1 (5 bases). This CDR3 contains 15 residues. Trimming took off 7 bases at V and 7 bases at J, with 22 bases between the two ends. The germline V gene has CDR1 MNHEY and CDR2 SVGAGI. CDR3 bases: TGTGCCAGCACCGGGTGGGGGGGTAAGGAAAGTGAAGCTTTCTTT. Protein sequence: CASTGWGGKESEAFF.

The V and J genes are TRBV7-2 and TRBJ1-1, with D unresolved. The CDR3 runs to 15 residues. Germline V gene lookup returns CDR1 SGHTA and CDR2 FQGNSA. Trimming pared 3 bases from V and 1 base from J, leaving 12 bases between. CDR3 amino acids: CASSFSSGGNTEAFF. CDR3 nucleotides: TGTGCCAGCAGCTTTAGTTCTGGCGGGAACACTGAAGCTTTCTTT.

This chain joins TRBV6-5 and TRBJ1-5; D gene unclear. From germline, CDR1 is MNHEY and CDR2 SVGAGI. The CDR3 has 15 residues. Between the trimmed V and J ends, which lost 5 bases and 7 bases, there was a span of 18 bases. The CDR3 loop reads CASSIGPGTGQPQHF. CDR3 nucleotide sequence: TGTGCCAGCAGTATTGGCCCCGGCACGGGGCAGCCCCAGCATTTT.

The rearrangement joins TRBV19 to TRBJ1-4, with D tentatively TRBD1 (5 bases). CDR1 is LNHDA, CDR2 SQIVND, per germline (reference sequence). The CDR3 runs 15 residues. Trimming shortened V by 6 bases and J by 7 bases, and 18 bases separated the two germline ends. CDR3 in DNA: TGTGCCAGTAGCGATCAGGGCGGCCGGGCTGAAAAACTGTTTTTT. It encodes CASSDQGGRAEKLFF.

This chain uses TRBV11-3 with TRBJ1-6; TRBD1 aligns across 7 bases. The V segment lost 5 bases and the J segment 7 bases; nucleotides outside the gene matches: 8. Germline V gene data show CDR1 as SGHNT and CDR2 as YENEEA. The CDR3 contains 15 residues. CDR3 sequence (DNA): TGTGCCAGCAGCCTACAGACAGGGCTGAATTCACCCCTCCACTTT. Its protein is CASSLQTGLNSPLHF.

The V call is TRBV18, the J call TRBJ2-3, with D hard to call. The V gene's germline CDR1 is KGHSH and CDR2 LQKENI. The CDR3 covers 13 residues. The V gene lost 2 bases and the J gene lost 2 bases, with 5 bases spanning the gap. CDR3 protein: CASSPKLTDTQYF. For the CDR3, the DNA is TGTGCCAGCTCACCAAAGCTCACAGATACGCAGTATTTT.

The chain recombines TRBV6-4 with TRBJ2-3; TRBD2 agrees at 9 bases. Germline trimming cut 6 bases from V and 5 bases from J; bases unmatched to any gene: 12. Germline V CDR1 and CDR2: MRHNA, SNTAGT. This CDR3 is built from 16 residues. The CDR3 nucleotides are TGTGCCAGCAGCGTTACTAGCGGGTCTAATGGAGATACGCAGTATTTT. It specifies CASSVTSGSNGDTQYF.